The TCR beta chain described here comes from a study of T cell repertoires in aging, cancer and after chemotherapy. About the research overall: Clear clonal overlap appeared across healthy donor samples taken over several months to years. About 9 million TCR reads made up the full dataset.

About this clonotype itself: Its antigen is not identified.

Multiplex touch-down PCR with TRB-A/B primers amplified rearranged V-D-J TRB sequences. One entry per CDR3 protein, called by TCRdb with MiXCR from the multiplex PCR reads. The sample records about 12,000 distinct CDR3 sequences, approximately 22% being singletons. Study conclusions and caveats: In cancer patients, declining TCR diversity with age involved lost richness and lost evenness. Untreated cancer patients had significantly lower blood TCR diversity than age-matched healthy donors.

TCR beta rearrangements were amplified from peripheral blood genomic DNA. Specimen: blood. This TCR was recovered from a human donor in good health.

The CDR3 DNA follows: TGTGCCATCAGTGAAAGTACTAACTATGGCTACACCTTC. Its protein product is CAISESTNYGYTF. The V call is TRBV10-3, the J call TRBJ1-2; D not resolved. V lost 3 bases, J lost 0 bases, and 5 bases lay in between. In germline, CDR1 is ENHRY, CDR2 SYGVKD. The CDR3 runs to 13 residues.